The next 7 T cell receptor beta chains were all read from a single sample in a study of response to subunit inactivated influenza vaccine. In TCRdb, the RT-PCR reads were re-called with MiXCR into one record per CDR3 protein. The profile covers about 540,000 distinct CDR3 sequences, with 14% appearing a single time and approximately 10% taken by the ten largest. The sample was PBMCs from blood, taken 11 to 12 days after vaccination. These receptor sequences come from a man over 45 who received an inactivated influenza vaccine.

This clonotype appeared many times. The J gene is TRBJ2-1, the V gene TRBV12-3 or TRBV12-4, with D possibly matching TRBD1 (5 bases). The CDR3 extends over 16 amino acids. The V end lost 2 bases, the J end lost 6 bases, and 17 bases lay between the germline ends. The CDR3 loop is CASSLRVVGPANEQFF. In DNA form, the CDR3 reads TGTGCCAGCAGTTTACGGGTTGTGGGGCCAGCCAATGAGCAGTTCTTC.

The sample holds a few counts of this clonotype. V and J are TRBV4-3 and TRBJ2-1; D remains unclear. Trimming shortened V by 3 bases and J by 8 bases, and 14 bases separated the two germline ends. The CDR3 contains 14 residues. Germline lookup yields CDR1 LGHNA and CDR2 YSLEER. The CDR3 nucleotides read TGCGCCAGCAGCCATAACGTGAGGTCCGATGAGCAGTTCTTC. The encoded protein is CASSHNVRSDEQFF.

This clonotype has more than one count but fewer than ten. The CDR3 sequence is CASSALGQGNNEQYF. CDR3 sequence (DNA): TGTGCCAGCAGCGCCCTAGGACAGGGAAACAACGAGCAGTACTTC. The chain uses TRBV7-9 and TRBJ2-7, with 8 bases matching TRBD1. Per the germline V gene, CDR1 is SEHNR and CDR2 is FQNEAQ (reference sequence). V shed 5 bases and J 5 bases; nucleotides not matched to a gene: 11. The CDR3 consists of 15 residues.

V is TRBV4-3 and J is TRBJ1-6, with TRBD1 as a possible D gene (6 bases). Trimming left V 3 bases short and J 9 bases short, with 12 bases between. CDR1 is LGHNA, CDR2 YSLEER, per germline. The CDR3 runs 14 residues. The CDR3 coding sequence is TGCGCCAGCAGCCATACAGGGTTCGGTTCACCCCTCCACTTT. The encoded protein is CASSHTGFGSPLHF.

The chain employs TRBV6-5 and TRBJ1-3; D is perhaps TRBD1 (6 bases). Germline V lookup: CDR1 MNHEY, CDR2 SVGAGI. The CDR3 has 15 amino acids. The V end lost 4 bases, the J end lost 2 bases, and 12 bases lay between the germline ends. The DNA for the CDR3 is TGTGCCAGCAGTTCCAGGGGTACGGCTGGAAACACCATATATTTT. It codes for CASSSRGTAGNTIYF.

V is TRBV7-8 and J is TRBJ2-3; the D gene is possibly TRBD2 (5 bases). The V end lost 6 bases, the J end lost 0 bases, and 13 bases lay between the germline ends. Germline lookup yields CDR1 SGHVS and CDR2 FQNEAQ. CDR3 size: 15 residues. The chain's CDR3 is CASRPPGSSTDTQYF. The CDR3 bases are TGTGCCAGCAGGCCGCCGGGATCCAGCACAGATACGCAGTATTTT. Filled out from reference TRBV7-8 and TRBJ2-3, the complete variable domain reads GAGVSQSPRYKVAKRGQDVALRCDPISGHVSLFWYQQALGQGPEFLTYFQNEAQLDKSGLPSDRFFAERPEGSVSTLKIQRTQQEDSAVYLCASRPPGSSTDTQYFGPGTRLTVL.

This clonotype was counted many times. The chain combines TRBV12-3 or TRBV12-4 with TRBJ2-1, with TRBD2 matching over 12 bases. The CDR3 loop spans 15 amino acids. With V trimmed by 5 bases and J by 9 bases, 8 bases remained unmatched. In nucleotides, the CDR3 is TGTGCCAGCAGTCCTCTAGCGGGGGGGCTTGGTGAGCAGTTCTTC. This translates into CASSPLAGGLGEQFF.